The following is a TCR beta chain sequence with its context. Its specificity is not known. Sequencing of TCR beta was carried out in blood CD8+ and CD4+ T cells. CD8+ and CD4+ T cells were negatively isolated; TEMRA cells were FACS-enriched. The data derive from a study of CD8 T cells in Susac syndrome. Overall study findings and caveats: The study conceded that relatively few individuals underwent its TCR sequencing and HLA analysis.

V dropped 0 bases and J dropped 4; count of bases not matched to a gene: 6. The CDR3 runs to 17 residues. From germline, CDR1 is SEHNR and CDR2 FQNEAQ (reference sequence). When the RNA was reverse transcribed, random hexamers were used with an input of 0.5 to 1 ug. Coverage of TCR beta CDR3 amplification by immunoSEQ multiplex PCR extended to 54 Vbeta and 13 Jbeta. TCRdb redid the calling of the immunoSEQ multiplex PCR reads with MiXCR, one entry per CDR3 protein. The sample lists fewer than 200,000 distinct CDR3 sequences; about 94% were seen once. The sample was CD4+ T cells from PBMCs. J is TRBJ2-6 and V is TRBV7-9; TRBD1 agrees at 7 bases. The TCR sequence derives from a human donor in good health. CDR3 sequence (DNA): TGTGCCAGCAGCTTAGCAACAGGGGTCTCCGGGGCCAACGTCCTGACTTTC. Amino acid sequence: CASSLATGVSGANVLTF.